This T cell receptor beta chain came from a study of T cell repertoires in cytomegalovirus infection. TCRdb used MiXCR to reprocess the reads, holding one entry per CDR3 protein. The sample yields some 800,000 distinct CDR3 sequences, roughly 28% seen once. The germline V and J ends were trimmed by 3 bases and 11 bases, with 10 bases remaining between them. This CDR3 comprises 11 residues. The germline CDR1 and CDR2 sequences are MGHDK and SYGVNS. As regards this clonotype: Its cognate antigen is unknown.

The sequencing used cultured CD8+ T cells from PBMCs, collected from culture after CMV antigen stimulation. The sequence was obtained from a human donor in good health (CMV status not recorded). Some clones in this sample may be carry-over from other donors' samples. V and J are TRBV25-1 and TRBJ1-1, with D hard to call. CDR3 protein: CASSDPLEAFF. CDR3 sequence (DNA): TGTGCCAGCAGTGACCCTTTGGAGGCTTTCTTT.